The rows below give T cell receptor beta chains drawn from one sample of a study of post-analysis software for immune sequencing data. MiXCR, applied by TCRdb to the PCR reads, yields one record per CDR3 protein. The repertoire has around 250,000 distinct CDR3 sequences, approximately 34% of them found once; the top ten carry approximately 4.6%. Sequencing used blood. The receptor set was obtained from a girl aged 10 to 17 with multiple sclerosis. Both conserved end residues are part of each CDR3.

CVSSPARGYTF,TRBV18,TRBJ1-2
CASKSEKGFGNSPLHF,TRBV27,TRBJ1-6
CSARIQAGGRDIQYF,TRBV20-1,.
CASSQETLAYGEKLFF,TRBV3-1,TRBJ1-4
CASRGQNGEAQYF,TRBV12-3/TRBV12-4,TRBJ2-7
CASRGGAGSTDTQYF,TRBV7-9,TRBJ2-3
CASSYQRRGARNTEAFF,TRBV6-5,TRBJ1-1
CASSQDWPGGTYEQYF,TRBV4-1,TRBJ2-7
CASLAGPGREQYF,TRBV6-4,TRBJ2-7
CASSRDRGLEAFF,TRBV7-2,TRBJ1-1
CSVRTGAQETQYF,TRBV20-1,TRBJ2-5
CAISEDLSYNEQFF,TRBV10-3,TRBJ2-1
CASSLDEFRPGGTDTQYF,TRBV11-2,TRBJ2-3
CASSLEIAGSIQPQHF,TRBV5-1,TRBJ1-5
CASSPRLGNTEAFF,TRBV28,TRBJ1-1
CASRGDPNTGELFF,TRBV4-1,TRBJ2-2
CASSPRDRLNEKLFF,TRBV12-3/TRBV12-4,TRBJ1-4